The next 12 T cell receptor beta chains were all read from a single sample in a study of blood T cell repertoires in COVID-19. Generated by immunoSEQ multiplex PCR, the TCRdb table keeps only in-frame clones and is missing some. The repertoire holds around 190,000 clones, 75% to 90% seen once, with under 10% in the top ten. What was sequenced was peripheral blood. These receptors all come from a woman in her 70s with COVID-19, enrolled during active disease.

The chain has TRBV18 and TRBJ2-1, with 12 bases aligning to TRBD2. The CDR3 covers 16 residues. Germline CDR1 KGHSH, CDR2 LQKENI. The V segment lost 1 base and the J segment 6 bases; nucleotides outside the gene matches: 4. CDR3 bases: TGTGCCAGCTCACCACAGGGACTAGCGGGCGTCAATGAGCAGTTCTTC. Its translation is CASSPQGLAGVNEQFF.

The chain is built from TRBV6-2 or TRBV6-3 and TRBJ2-3, with 10 bases lining up with TRBD2. The ends lost 5 bases at V and 3 bases at J; junction bases unmatched: 2. Germline CDR1 is MNHEY and CDR2 is SVGEGT. This CDR3 contains 14 residues. The CDR3 region is CASSASGRTDTQYF. The DNA for the CDR3 is TGTGCCAGCAGTGCTAGCGGGAGAACAGATACGCAGTATTTT.

V and J are TRBV6-6 and TRBJ1-4; possibly TRBD1 for D (5 bases). The germline V gene encodes CDR1 MNHNY and CDR2 SVGAGI (reference sequence). V was trimmed by 6 bases and J by 11 bases, leaving 16 bases between them. The CDR3 has 13 amino acids. The CDR3 region is CASRSGGVWKLFF. The DNA of the CDR3 is TGTGCCAGCAGGTCCGGGGGGGTCTGGAAACTGTTTTTT.

The rearrangement uses TRBV27 and TRBJ1-5; TRBD1 agrees at 7 bases. Trimming removed 6 bases from V and 9 bases from J; junction bases left unmatched: 8. Germline values: CDR1 MNHEY, CDR2 SMNVEV (reference sequence). The CDR3 length is 13 residues. CDR3 region: CASSDRASGPQHF. The CDR3 nucleotides read TGTGCCAGCAGCGACAGGGCGTCCGGGCCCCAGCATTTT.

This chain connects TRBV5-4 to TRBJ1-5; D may be TRBD1 (5 bases). Trimming shortened V by 4 bases and J by 3 bases, and 29 bases separated the two germline ends. This CDR3 comprises 20 residues. From germline, CDR1 is SGHNT and CDR2 YYREEE (reference sequence). The DNA for the CDR3 is TGTGCCAGCAGCCCCAAAGGGGCAGGGTGGAAGCCTTATAACAATCAGCCCCAGCATTTT. Its translation is CASSPKGAGWKPYNNQPQHF.

The genes are TRBV7-6 and TRBJ2-7; 9 nucleotides agree with TRBD2. CDR1 SGHVS and CDR2 FNYEAQ come from the germline V gene. After removal of 3 bases from V and 5 bases from J, the junction contained 5 bases not matched to a gene. The CDR3 loop spans 14 amino acids. As DNA, the CDR3 is TGTGCCAGCAGCTTGGGCGGGAGGGCCCACGAGCAGTACTTC. Residues: CASSLGGRAHEQYF.

The chain uses TRBV11-3 and TRBJ2-1, with D unresolved. Looked up from germline, CDR1 is SGHNT and CDR2 is YENEEA. V lost 0 bases, J lost 5 bases, and 8 bases lay in between. The CDR3 length is 14 residues. Written as DNA, the CDR3 is TGTGCCAGCAGCTTAGATGGCCAACACAATGAGCAGTTCTTC. Translation: CASSLDGQHNEQFF.

CDR3 protein: CARSTRTGEKRAGNTIYF. DNA of the CDR3: TGTGCCAGAAGCACTCGGACAGGGGAAAAGAGAGCTGGAAACACCATATATTTT. The chain couples TRBV5-3 to TRBJ1-3; 9 positions match TRBD1. TRBV5-3 falls under the ORF class, with uncertain function. With V trimmed by 4 bases and J by 2 bases, 13 bases remained unmatched. The CDR3 covers 18 residues.

The V gene is TRBV7-9, the J gene TRBJ2-7; D not resolved. V was pared by 5 bases and J by 4 bases, with 9 bases between. Germline CDR1 is SEHNR and CDR2 is FQNEAQ (reference sequence). This CDR3 has 12 residues. DNA for the CDR3: TGTGCCAGCAGCCCCCGCCAGTACGAGCAGTACTTC. Translation: CASSPRQYEQYF.

The gene calls are TRBV27 and TRBJ2-5; TRBD1 is a possible D gene (6 bases). V shed 7 bases and J shed 5 bases, with 14 bases lying between them. The CDR3 length is 13 residues. Germline V gene sequence: CDR1 MNHEY, CDR2 SMNVEV (reference sequence). This chain's CDR3 is CASTTTQGETQYF. Written as DNA, the CDR3 is TGTGCCAGCACCACCACCCAGGGGGAGACCCAGTACTTC.

The chain is built from TRBV30 and TRBJ1-5; 7 nucleotides line up with TRBD1. V gave up 5 bases and J gave up 4 bases; unmatched junction bases: 8. This CDR3 comprises 14 residues. Per the germline V gene, CDR1 is GTSNPN and CDR2 is SVGIG (reference sequence). The chain's CDR3 is CAWRQGNRNQPQHF. The CDR3 nucleotides are TGTGCCTGGCGACAGGGAAACCGAAATCAGCCCCAGCATTTT.

The rearrangement uses TRBV24-1 and TRBJ2-3, with 7 bases aligning to TRBD2. Germline CDR1 KGHDR, CDR2 SFDVKD. This CDR3 contains 14 residues. Trimming removed 3 bases from V and 4 bases from J; junction bases left unmatched: 3. The CDR3 bases are TGTGCCACCAGTGATGCGGGAGCGTCAGATACGCAGTATTTT. Translated: CATSDAGASDTQYF.